This TCR beta chain was identified during a study of T cell repertoires in cytomegalovirus infection. Overall study context: CMV infection and matching HLA type were both indicated by public TCR beta signatures. Overall study findings and caveats: Cumulative frequency of public TCR beta families picked out carriers of CMV plus the relevant HLA.

TCRdb re-called the reads with MiXCR, one entry per CDR3 protein. The sample records roughly 200,000 distinct CDR3 sequences, less than 9.5% being singletons. The V and J ends lost 5 bases and 6 bases respectively, with 10 bases between them. The germline CDR1 and CDR2 sequences are SGHVS and FNYEAQ. This CDR3 contains 12 residues. About this clonotype: Antigen specificity is unknown.

Sequencing was done on a sample of PBMCs. The chain has TRBV7-6 and TRBJ1-1; D gene ambiguous. The sequence was obtained from a human donor in good health (CMV status not recorded). Some clones in this sample may be carry-over from other donors' samples. The DNA for the CDR3 is TGTGCCAGCAGCCGGATCGGGGCTGAAGCTTTCTTT. Its protein product is CASSRIGAEAFF. The full variable domain, with the rest looked up from reference TRBV7-6 and TRBJ1-1, is GAGVSQSPRYKVTKRGQDVALRCDPISGHVSLYWYRQALGQGPEFLTYFNYEAQQDKSGLPNDRFSAERPEGSISTLTIQRTEQRDSAMYRCASSRIGAEAFFGQGTRLTVV.